Below, 26 T cell receptor beta chains from the same sample are listed, as sequenced in a study of T cells in Graves' hyperthyroidism and ophthalmopathy. The TCR beta CDR3 regions underwent amplification using RNA transcripts as the source. First-round RT-PCR with HTBI primers amplified the TCR CDR3 region. TCRdb analysed the multiplex PCR reads with MiXCR anew, one entry per CDR3 protein. The sample has about 260,000 distinct CDR3 sequences; 16% are singletons. The sample taken for sequencing was blood. These TCRs come from a woman under 30 with Graves' ophthalmopathy.

Ten or more counts support this clonotype. The chain couples TRBV20-1 to TRBJ2-1; 9 bases map to TRBD2. This CDR3 is built from 15 residues. V gave up 2 bases and J gave up 3 bases; unmatched junction bases: 5. CDR1 and CDR2 from the germline V gene are DFQATT and SNEGSKA (reference sequence). This chain's CDR3 is CSARPSGVLYNEQFF. CDR3 in DNA: TGCAGTGCTAGACCTAGCGGGGTCCTCTACAATGAGCAGTTCTTC.

There are many counts of this clonotype. One end of the junction fails to match germline, which may point to a read error. This rearrangement joins TRBV11-2 to TRBJ2-1, with TRBD2 matching 10 bases. This CDR3 is built from 16 residues. The germline V gene encodes CDR1 SGHAT and CDR2 FQNNGV. The CDR3 spells CASSPTRTSGYTEQFF. The CDR3 DNA follows: TGTGCCAGCAGTCCGACTCGGACTAGCGGTTACACTGAGCAGTTCTTC.

For this clonotype: A much larger clone lies a single base off, so this may be a read error. V is TRBV27 and J is TRBJ2-7; no reliable D call. Per the germline V gene, CDR1 is MNHEY and CDR2 is SMNVEV (reference sequence). The CDR3 sequence is 14 residues long. The germline V and J ends were trimmed by 6 bases and 8 bases, with 20 bases remaining between them. The CDR3 here is CASSSPDGIYKQYF. Here the CDR3 DNA reads TGTGCCAGCAGCTCCCCGGACGGAATATACAAGCAGTACTTC.

This clonotype was picked up many times. The V and J genes are TRBV5-8 and TRBJ2-1, with TRBD2 identical over 11 bases. Germline-derived CDR1 and CDR2 are SGHTS and YDEGEE. The CDR3 covers 15 residues. V trimming: 4 bases; J trimming: 9 bases; junction bases outside the gene matches: 9. CDR3 bases: TGTGCCAGCAGCCAGAATAGCGGGGGGGCCCCTGAGCAGTTCTTC. Translating gives CASSQNSGGAPEQFF.

The J gene is TRBJ1-5, the V gene TRBV20-1; D might be TRBD1 (5 bases). Trimming shortened V by 5 bases and J by 4 bases, and 15 bases separated the two germline ends. Germline CDR1 DFQATT, CDR2 SNEGSKA (reference sequence). The CDR3 totals 14 residues. CDR3 sequence: CSAQGRVGNQPQHF. CDR3 nucleotides: TGCAGTGCTCAAGGCAGGGTTGGGAATCAGCCCCAGCATTTT.

There are many counts of this clonotype. This sequence joins TRBV12-3 or TRBV12-4 and TRBJ2-7, with 7 bases matching TRBD1. This CDR3 is 13 amino acids long. After removal of 3 bases from V and 2 bases from J, the junction contained 1 base not matched to a gene. CDR3 in DNA: TGTGCCAGCAGTTTCACAGGGGCCTACGAGCAGTACTTC. Amino acid sequence: CASSFTGAYEQYF.

Here the CDR3 DNA reads TGTGCCAGCAGCTTAGAGTCGCCCGCAGATACGCAGTATTTT. It translates to CASSLESPADTQYF. The chain couples TRBV11-2 to TRBJ2-3; D is undetermined. Trimming cost V 0 bases and J 4 bases, with 8 bases left between them. Germline values: CDR1 SGHAT, CDR2 FQNNGV. This CDR3 is 14 amino acids long.

The gene calls are TRBV19 and TRBJ1-4; TRBD1 aligns across 8 bases. CDR1 is LNHDA and CDR2 is SQIVND in the germline V gene (reference sequence). The V segment lost 4 bases and the J segment 8 bases; nucleotides outside the gene matches: 3. The length of the CDR3 is 13 residues. CDR3 loop: CASSNTGGEKLFF. As DNA, the CDR3 is TGTGCCAGTAGTAACACAGGGGGAGAAAAACTGTTTTTT.

This clonotype was recorded many times. The CDR3: CSASQTGGRVNEQFF. For the CDR3, the DNA is TGCAGTGCTAGTCAGACGGGAGGGAGGGTCAATGAGCAGTTCTTC. The V gene is TRBV20-1, the J gene TRBJ2-1; 8 bases agree with TRBD2. The CDR3 runs to 15 residues. Germline loops: CDR1 DFQATT, CDR2 SNEGSKA (reference sequence). Unmatched junction bases numbered 10, after V lost 3 bases and J lost 6 bases.

This clonotype showed up just once. The rearrangement joins TRBV7-4 to TRBJ2-7; 15 nucleotides align to TRBD2. The CDR3 has 15 residues. Germline trimming cut 3 bases from V and 5 bases from J; bases unmatched to any gene: 2. Germline-derived CDR1 and CDR2 are SGHVT and SQSDAQ. CDR3 sequence: CASSFWTSGGDEQYF. CDR3 nucleotide sequence: TGTGCCAGCAGCTTTTGGACTAGCGGGGGGGACGAGCAGTACTTC.

In this sample, this clonotype turned up many times. The chain employs TRBV5-1 and TRBJ1-2; perhaps TRBD1 as D (5 bases). Trimming cost V 0 bases and J 7 bases, with 10 bases left between them. Germline V gene data show CDR1 as SGHRS and CDR2 as YFSETQ. The CDR3 sequence is 13 residues long. In DNA, the CDR3 is TGCGCCAGCAGCTTGGGAGCTGGGGGTGGCTACACCTTC. Translation: CASSLGAGGGYTF.

The rearrangement uses TRBV11-2 and TRBJ1-2; a weak D match, TRBD1 (5 bases). The CDR3 spans 15 residues. CDR1 and CDR2 from the germline V gene are SGHAT and FQNNGV. V lost 5 bases, J lost 2 bases, and 15 bases lay in between. CDR3 protein: CASSISRGANYGYTF. CDR3 sequence (DNA): TGTGCCAGCAGCATTAGTAGGGGCGCCAACTATGGCTACACCTTC.

This clonotype has more than one count but fewer than ten. The V gene is TRBV6-1, the J gene TRBJ2-1, with 9 bases matching TRBD1. Trimming removed 5 bases from V and 7 bases from J; junction bases left unmatched: 9. The CDR3 is 15 amino acids. The germline CDR1 and CDR2 sequences are MNHNS and SASEGT. CDR3 nucleotides: TGTGCCAGCAGTAGACCGGGACAGGGTATGAATGAGCAGTTCTTC. It yields the protein CASSRPGQGMNEQFF.

This clonotype has a count of ten or more. This chain uses TRBV6-1 with TRBJ1-4; 9 positions agree with TRBD1. The CDR3 contains 15 residues. Germline V gene data show CDR1 as MNHNS and CDR2 as SASEGT. Unmatched junction bases numbered 7, after V lost 6 bases and J lost 5 bases. This chain's CDR3 is CASRPTGGGNEKLFF. DNA for the CDR3: TGTGCCAGCAGACCGACAGGGGGGGGAAATGAAAAACTGTTTTTT.

This clonotype was seen ten or more times. The V call is TRBV7-9, the J call TRBJ2-7; D not resolved. CDR1 is SEHNR, CDR2 FQNEAQ, per germline (reference sequence). Trimming pared 3 bases from V and 3 bases from J, leaving 24 bases between. The CDR3 runs to 18 residues. The CDR3 nucleotides read TGTGCCAGCAGCTTCGGAGAATTCCCTGCCCCCTCGGTCTACGAGCAGTACTTC. Residues: CASSFGEFPAPSVYEQYF.

This clonotype was observed many times. V and J are TRBV4-3 and TRBJ1-1; no definite D call. Germline V gene data show CDR1 as LGHNA and CDR2 as YSLEER. The CDR3 runs 14 residues. Trimming cost V 0 bases and J 1 base, with 6 bases left between them. The CDR3 here is CASSQEIGNTEAFF. CDR3 coding DNA: TGCGCCAGCAGCCAAGAAATCGGGAACACTGAAGCTTTCTTT.

This clonotype has ten or more counts. The V and J genes are TRBV15 and TRBJ2-1; TRBD2 aligns across 10 bases. The germline V gene has CDR1 LNHNV and CDR2 YYDKDF (reference sequence). The CDR3 runs to 17 residues. With V trimmed by 2 bases and J by 12 bases, 16 bases remained unmatched. The CDR3 sequence is CATSRSHNAAGGQGQFF. CDR3 bases: TGTGCCACCAGCAGATCCCACAACGCAGCGGGGGGGCAGGGGCAGTTCTTC.

The J gene is TRBJ2-2, the V gene TRBV9, with 13 bases that match TRBD2. The CDR3 length is 19 residues. In germline, CDR1 is SGDLS, CDR2 YYNGEE. V lost 3 bases, J lost 6 bases, and 14 bases stayed unmatched. CDR3 sequence (DNA): TGTGCCAGCAGCGGTAGACCCGGGACTAGCGGGGCTTTATCCGGGGAGCTGTTTTTT. Protein: CASSGRPGTSGALSGELFF.

At least ten counts were recorded for this clonotype. The genes are TRBV27 and TRBJ2-3, with D uncertain. CDR3 length: 15 amino acids. Germline values: CDR1 MNHEY, CDR2 SMNVEV (reference sequence). V dropped 5 bases and J dropped 5 bases, with 17 bases sitting between them. The CDR3, as DNA: TGTGCCAGCAGTCTAAGACAAAGTTGGGAAGATACGCAGTATTTT. It encodes CASSLRQSWEDTQYF.

This sequence joins TRBV20-1 and TRBJ2-1; 9 bases fit TRBD2. V shed 0 bases, J shed 8 bases, and the junction held 14 bases outside the gene matches. Per the germline V gene, CDR1 is DFQATT and CDR2 is SNEGSKA (reference sequence). The CDR3 spans 17 residues. The CDR3 protein is CSARDWGLAGSLDEQFF. CDR3 in DNA: TGCAGTGCTAGAGATTGGGGGCTAGCGGGGTCTCTGGATGAGCAGTTCTTC.

This clonotype came up a few times. CDR3 in amino acids: CATSDFKDTSTDTQYF. The CDR3, as DNA: TGTGCCACCAGTGATTTTAAGGACACTAGCACAGATACGCAGTATTTT. The chain has TRBV24-1 and TRBJ2-3, with D maybe TRBD1 (5 bases). Per germline, CDR1 KGHDR and CDR2 SFDVKD. V shed 1 base and J shed 0 bases, with 10 bases lying between them. The CDR3 contains 16 residues.

This clonotype was counted ten times or more. The rearrangement joins TRBV28 to TRBJ2-5; 8 bases are a match to TRBD2. The CDR3 has 14 residues. Trimming cost V 4 bases and J 5 bases; bases outside gene matches: 6. Looked up from germline, CDR1 is MDHEN and CDR2 is SYDVKM. As DNA, the CDR3 is TGTGCCAGCAGTTACCCGGGAGGGAAGGAGACCCAGTACTTC. Residues: CASSYPGGKETQYF. Full variable domain (remainder filled in from reference TRBV28 and TRBJ2-5): DVKVTQSSRYLVKRTGEKVFLECVQDMDHENMFWYRQDPGLGLRLIYFSYDVKMKEKGDIPEGYSVSREKKERFSLILESASTNQTSMYLCASSYPGGKETQYFGPGTRLLVL.

This clonotype has a count of ten or more. This chain connects TRBV28 to TRBJ1-6; D is unresolved. The CDR3 is made up of 12 amino acids. The germline CDR1 and CDR2 sequences are MDHEN and SYDVKM. V was shortened by 7 bases and J by 7 bases, with 8 bases between the two germline ends. The CDR3 region has the DNA TGTGCCAGCATTCGGGGAAATTCACCCCTCCACTTT. This gives the protein CASIRGNSPLHF.

This clonotype was seen at least ten times. The chain uses TRBV6-5 and TRBJ2-1; 13 bases fit TRBD2. The CDR3 has 18 amino acids. CDR1 MNHEY and CDR2 SVGAGI come from the germline V gene. V lost 0 bases and J lost 7; bases outside the gene matches: 9. As DNA, the CDR3 is TGTGCCAGCAGTTACTCGTCCATAACTAGCGGGGGGGGGAATGAGCAGTTCTTC. Translated: CASSYSSITSGGGNEQFF.

This clonotype was seen at least ten times. An end of the junction differs from the germline gene, which may be a read error. This chain joins TRBV27 and TRBJ2-1; the match to TRBD2 covers 10 bases. Germline-derived CDR1 and CDR2 are MNHEY and SMNVEV (reference sequence). The CDR3 totals 15 residues. The CDR3 spells CASSLRGTSDNQQFF. The DNA for the CDR3 is TGTGCCAGCAGTTTAAGGGGGACTAGCGACAATCAGCAGTTCTTC.

The table lists this clonotype with many counts. This chain connects TRBV20-1 to TRBJ1-5, with 7 bases fitting TRBD1. J was trimmed by 7 bases and V by 0 bases; bases with no gene match: 6. The CDR3 loop spans 14 amino acids. Germline V gene data show CDR1 as DFQATT and CDR2 as SNEGSKA (reference sequence). The DNA for the CDR3 is TGCAGTGCTAGAGAACAGGGGATGGGACAGCCCCAGCATTTT. Its protein is CSAREQGMGQPQHF.